One sample yielded the 31 T cell receptor beta chains listed below, sequenced in a study of cytotoxic CD8 clonotypes in ibrutinib-treated CLL. The repertoire was sequenced with immunoSEQ multiplex PCR; TCRdb's copy has only in-frame clones and lacks some. The table lists about 130,000 clones, around three quarters of them singletons. This sample comprised PBMCs, obtained after 12 months of ibrutinib treatment. The receptor set was obtained from a human donor with chronic lymphocytic leukemia.

The chain's CDR3 is CASSYYEGSSYEQYF. CDR3 bases: TGTGCCAGCAGTTACTATGAGGGAAGCTCCTACGAGCAGTACTTC. The V gene is TRBV6-5, the J gene TRBJ2-7, with a possible D match to TRBD2 (5 bases). In germline, CDR1 is MNHEY, CDR2 SVGAGI. Trimming left V 1 base short and J 0 bases short, with 10 bases between. The CDR3 sequence is 15 residues long.

The V call is TRBV7-9, the J call TRBJ2-1, with TRBD2 matching over 8 bases. Germline V gene lookup returns CDR1 SEHNR and CDR2 FQNEAQ (reference sequence). This CDR3 contains 15 residues. V dropped 5 bases and J dropped 8; count of bases not matched to a gene: 11. CDR3 sequence reads: CASSESGTSFYEQFF. For the CDR3, the DNA is TGTGCCAGCAGCGAAAGTGGGACTAGTTTCTATGAGCAGTTCTTC.

This rearrangement joins TRBV27 to TRBJ2-3, with 10 bases fitting TRBD1. Germline trimming cut 6 bases from V and 4 bases from J; bases unmatched to any gene: 22. The CDR3 contains 20 residues. Germline V CDR1 and CDR2: MNHEY, SMNVEV (reference sequence). The CDR3 spells CASSLGDRGFGGMDPDTQYF. CDR3 DNA sequence: TGTGCCAGCAGCCTAGGGGACAGGGGTTTTGGCGGGATGGATCCAGATACGCAGTATTTT.

The chain carries TRBV27 and TRBJ2-7; 9 nucleotides agree with TRBD2. CDR1 and CDR2 from the germline V gene are MNHEY and SMNVEV (reference sequence). After removal of 6 bases from V and 3 bases from J, the junction contained 12 bases not matched to a gene. This CDR3 region has 16 residues. The CDR3 nucleotides read TGTGCCAGCAGCCCCGGGGGGTTAGCGGGAGTCTACGAGCAGTACTTC. It translates to CASSPGGLAGVYEQYF.

The J gene is TRBJ2-7, the V gene TRBV4-3, with TRBD2 matching 8 bases. The CDR3 consists of 16 residues. J was trimmed by 4 bases and V by 0 bases; bases with no gene match: 8. Germline lookup yields CDR1 LGHNA and CDR2 YSLEER. CDR3 residues: CASSQDFGRAGYEQYF. CDR3 sequence (DNA): TGCGCCAGCAGCCAAGATTTCGGGAGGGCCGGGTACGAGCAGTACTTC.

This clone has just one count. The chain has TRBV7-6 and TRBJ2-3; 9 bases match TRBD2. Germline lookup yields CDR1 SGHVS and CDR2 FNYEAQ. Trimming removed 1 base from V and 4 bases from J; junction bases left unmatched: 9. The CDR3 covers 17 residues. The CDR3 region has the DNA TGTGCCAGCAGCTTAGTGGCGGGAGGGCCAGGTGCAGATACGCAGTATTTT. Amino acids: CASSLVAGGPGADTQYF.

V usage is TRBV7-2 and J usage is TRBJ2-7, with TRBD1 matching over 7 bases. Per the germline V gene, CDR1 is SGHTA and CDR2 is FQGNSA. There are 14 residues in the CDR3. With 5 bases clipped from V and 5 bases from J, the junction kept 9 bases outside the gene matches. CDR3 bases: TGTGCCAGCAGCCCTCAACAGGGGCTGAACGAGCAGTACTTC. The encoded protein is CASSPQQGLNEQYF.

This chain links TRBV20-1 with TRBJ2-7; perhaps TRBD1 as D (5 bases). The CDR3 covers 11 residues. The V and J ends lost 7 bases and 3 bases respectively, with 10 bases between them. Germline CDR1 reads DFQATT; CDR2 reads SNEGSKA (reference sequence). The CDR3 coding sequence is TGCAGTGTGACAGACAACTACGAGCAGTACTTC. It specifies CSVTDNYEQYF.

The J gene is TRBJ2-1, the V gene TRBV7-3; either TRBD1 or TRBD2 may fit D (6 bases each). Germline V gene data show CDR1 as SGHTA and CDR2 as FQGTGA. The CDR3 extends over 14 amino acids. Deletions cut 3 bases from V and 9 bases from J, with 15 bases between. The CDR3 reads CASSFGGSAFEQFF. The DNA of the CDR3 is TGTGCCAGCAGCTTCGGGGGCTCTGCATTTGAGCAGTTCTTC.

The V gene is TRBV27, the J gene TRBJ2-3; maybe TRBD2 (5 bases). The CDR3 totals 16 residues. V was shortened by 11 bases and J by 1 base, with 22 bases between the two germline ends. CDR1 is MNHEY and CDR2 is SMNVEV in the germline V gene (reference sequence). In nucleotides, the CDR3 is TGTGCCGGGATGAACACTAGGTTACCCCGCACAGATACGCAGTATTTT. This encodes CAGMNTRLPRTDTQYF.

As DNA, the CDR3 is TGTGCCAGCTCCCGCCCCGTGGACAGCCACTACGAGCAGTACTTC. Its protein is CASSRPVDSHYEQYF. V is TRBV18 and J is TRBJ2-7; perhaps TRBD1 as D (6 bases). Trimming removed 6 bases at V and 3 bases at J, with 18 bases between. The CDR3 contains 15 residues. Germline CDR1 is KGHSH and CDR2 is LQKENI.

The chain uses TRBV30 and TRBJ1-3; the D is unclear. This CDR3 has 16 amino acids. V lost 0 bases and J 0 bases, leaving 12 bases between the germline ends. CDR1 GTSNPN and CDR2 SVGIG come from the germline V gene (reference sequence). CDR3 residues: CAWSVRWSSSGNTIYF. CDR3 DNA: TGTGCCTGGAGTGTACGGTGGTCCAGCTCTGGAAACACCATATATTTT. The complete variable domain, with remaining parts taken from reference TRBV30 and TRBJ1-3, reads SQTIHQWPATLVQPVGSPLSLECTVEGTSNPNLYWYRQAAGRGLQLLFYSVGIGQISSEVPQNLSASRPQDRQFILSSKKLLLSDSGFYLCAWSVRWSSSGNTIYFGEGSWLTVV.

The chain employs TRBV2 and TRBJ2-3, with D hard to call. Germline V lookup: CDR1 SNHLY, CDR2 FYNNEI. Trimming removed 6 bases at V and 1 base at J, with 11 bases between. The CDR3 is 14 amino acids. CDR3 sequence (DNA): TGTGCCAGCAGAGAGCGACGGGGCACAGATACGCAGTATTTT. This codes for CASRERRGTDTQYF.

In this sample, this clone turned up once. This chain uses TRBV27 with TRBJ1-5; D is unresolved. Germline CDR1 reads MNHEY; CDR2 reads SMNVEV (reference sequence). This CDR3 has 13 amino acids. V was trimmed by 2 bases and J by 4 bases, leaving 6 bases between them. The CDR3 coding sequence is TGTGCCAGCAGTTTAATGGGGAATCAGCCCCAGCATTTT. It yields the protein CASSLMGNQPQHF.

The CDR3: CASSTGTNNYGYTF. The CDR3 nucleotides read TGTGCCAGCAGCACCGGGACAAACAACTATGGCTACACCTTC. V and J are TRBV5-4 and TRBJ1-2; the D gene is possibly TRBD1 (6 bases). V was shortened by 4 bases and J by 2 bases, with 12 bases between the two germline ends. This CDR3 is built from 14 residues. Germline V gene data show CDR1 as SGHNT and CDR2 as YYREEE (reference sequence).

The genes are TRBV18 and TRBJ2-1; unclear D gene. Germline lookup yields CDR1 KGHSH and CDR2 LQKENI. V lost 1 base and J lost 8, with 6 bases in between. The CDR3 spans 12 residues. The CDR3 DNA reads TGTGCCAGCTCACCACAGCTCGATGAGCAGTTCTTC. This sequence encodes CASSPQLDEQFF.

The chain links TRBV7-2 to TRBJ1-5; 7 bases are shared with TRBD1. V was clipped by 4 bases and J by 1 base; unmatched bases: 7. Germline V gene sequence: CDR1 SGHTA, CDR2 FQGNSA. This CDR3 is 16 amino acids long. CDR3 region: CASSSYPGQSNQPQHF. DNA of the CDR3: TGTGCCAGCAGCTCATATCCGGGACAGAGCAATCAGCCCCAGCATTTT.

The chain combines TRBV7-9 with TRBJ1-1; 9 bases match TRBD1. Germline CDR1 reads SEHNR; CDR2 reads FQNEAQ (reference sequence). The J segment lost 8 bases and the V segment lost 2 bases, leaving 9 bases of the junction unmatched. The CDR3 runs 15 residues. CDR3 nucleotides: TGTGCCAGCAGCTTAAAGGGACAGGGCCTGGGAGAAGCTTTCTTT. This gives the protein CASSLKGQGLGEAFF.

The chain links TRBV14 to TRBJ2-7; 13 bases fit TRBD2. V trimming: 4 bases; J trimming: 8 bases; junction bases outside the gene matches: 8. This CDR3 has 15 amino acids. Germline lookup yields CDR1 SGHDN and CDR2 FVKESK. The CDR3 DNA sequence: TGTGCCAGCAGCCCCACCGGGACTAGCGGGAATAAGCAGTACTTC. It is translated as CASSPTGTSGNKQYF.

The J gene is TRBJ2-7, the V gene TRBV28; D could derive from TRBD1 or TRBD2 (5 bases each). The CDR3 totals 14 residues. The V gene lost 0 bases and the J gene lost 2 bases, with 8 bases spanning the gap. Germline V lookup: CDR1 MDHEN, CDR2 SYDVKM. The CDR3 loop is CASSLWGEPYEQYF. CDR3 DNA sequence: TGTGCCAGCAGTTTATGGGGGGAACCCTACGAGCAGTACTTC.

The chain joins TRBV6-5 to TRBJ1-2; D is unclear. V was cut by 6 bases and J by 3 bases, with 11 bases left in between. The CDR3 sequence is 13 residues long. CDR1 and CDR2 (germline): MNHEY, SVGAGI. CDR3 amino acids: CASSPDGYYGYTF. The DNA of the CDR3 is TGTGCCAGCAGCCCTGACGGATACTATGGCTACACCTTC.

This chain connects TRBV5-1 to TRBJ2-7, with 11 positions matching TRBD2. After removal of 7 bases from V and 4 bases from J, the junction contained 7 bases not matched to a gene. Germline V lookup: CDR1 SGHRS, CDR2 YFSETQ. This CDR3 has 14 residues. CDR3 in amino acids: CASGTLAGEYEQYF. CDR3 coding DNA: TGCGCCAGCGGAACACTAGCGGGAGAATACGAGCAGTACTTC.

The gene calls are TRBV7-9 and TRBJ2-7; 10 bases line up with TRBD2. V shed 9 bases, J shed 3 bases, and the junction held 8 bases outside the gene matches. Germline CDR1 and CDR2: SEHNR and FQNEAQ (reference sequence). This CDR3 region has 14 residues. The CDR3 region is CASSPWTSGYEQYF. The DNA of the CDR3 is TGTGCCAGTTCTCCCTGGACTAGCGGCTACGAGCAGTACTTC.

The chain is built from TRBV20-1 and TRBJ2-4; unclear D gene. Germline V gene data show CDR1 as DFQATT and CDR2 as SNEGSKA (reference sequence). The CDR3 length is 11 residues. Trimming took off 4 bases at V and 10 bases at J, with 11 bases between the two ends. The CDR3 loop reads CSATQFGIQYF. DNA for the CDR3: TGCAGTGCTACCCAGTTCGGTATTCAGTACTTC.

The chain recombines TRBV15 with TRBJ2-3; 9 bases fit TRBD2. J gave up 4 bases and V 1 base, and 12 bases lay outside the gene matches. The germline V gene has CDR1 LNHNV and CDR2 YYDKDF (reference sequence). The CDR3 covers 18 residues. The CDR3 coding sequence is TGTGCCACCAGCAGAGTTCGGTTTGGGCGGGAGGGCCCAGATACGCAGTATTTT. This encodes CATSRVRFGREGPDTQYF.

The chain joins TRBV6-6 to TRBJ1-5; D is unresolved. This CDR3 comprises 13 residues. Germline-derived CDR1 and CDR2 are MNHNY and SVGAGI (reference sequence). V gave up 0 bases and J gave up 8 bases, with 8 bases separating them. CDR3 loop: CASSYSRMEPQHF. As DNA, the CDR3 is TGTGCCAGCAGTTACTCTAGGATGGAGCCCCAGCATTTT.

This chain uses TRBV4-3 with TRBJ2-4; 11 bases are shared with TRBD2. This CDR3 spans 16 amino acids. Trimming took 0 bases from V and 9 from J; bases not matched to a gene: 7. Germline V gives CDR1 LGHNA, CDR2 YSLEER. The CDR3 region is CASSQEGLAGVGIQYF. CDR3 nucleotides: TGCGCCAGCAGCCAAGAAGGACTAGCGGGTGTGGGCATTCAGTACTTC.

The chain has TRBV19 and TRBJ2-7; D possibly matches TRBD1 or TRBD2 (5 bases each). Germline V gene data show CDR1 as LNHDA and CDR2 as SQIVND (reference sequence). The CDR3 totals 11 residues. Trimming cost V 7 bases and J 9 bases, with 13 bases left between them. For the CDR3, the DNA is TGTGCCAGTATCGGATGGGGGACGCAGTACTTC. As protein: CASIGWGTQYF.

The V call is TRBV19, the J call TRBJ1-5; D gene unclear. Germline V gene sequence: CDR1 LNHDA, CDR2 SQIVND (reference sequence). This CDR3 has 12 residues. Trimming took off 5 bases at V and 3 bases at J, with 5 bases between the two ends. As DNA, the CDR3 is TGTGCCAGTAGTGAGGTCAATCAGCCCCAGCATTTT. Its protein product is CASSEVNQPQHF.

The rearrangement links TRBV5-1 to TRBJ2-7; a possible D gene is TRBD2 (5 bases). Germline V lookup: CDR1 SGHRS, CDR2 YFSETQ. The CDR3 length is 12 residues. The V and J ends lost 0 bases and 6 bases respectively, with 7 bases between them. For the CDR3, the DNA is TGCGCCAGCAGCTTGGGAGGGCGCGAGCAGTACTTC. It is translated as CASSLGGREQYF.

This chain uses TRBV29-1 with TRBJ2-1; D is unclear. V lost 7 bases and J 3 bases, leaving 10 bases between the germline ends. CDR3 length equals 12 residues. In germline, CDR1 is SQVTM, CDR2 ANQGSEA. The CDR3 reads CSANPFYNEQFF. CDR3 in DNA: TGCAGCGCCAATCCGTTCTACAATGAGCAGTTCTTC.